The 26 T cell receptor beta chains below were found in one sample sequenced in a study of cytotoxic CD8 clonotypes in ibrutinib-treated CLL. The table came from immunoSEQ multiplex PCR; TCRdb's copy has only in-frame clones and leaves some out. Altogether 300,000 or so clones are present, under 70% being singletons, with the ten largest covering around 6.5%. Sequenced here: PBMCs, sampled after 36 months of ibrutinib treatment. These receptor sequences come from a human donor with chronic lymphocytic leukemia.

This clone was recorded a few times. The same CDR3 can be traced to other DNA sequences in this sample. The rearrangement uses TRBV18 and TRBJ1-5; no clear D. CDR3 length: 13 amino acids. V was cut by 3 bases and J by 5 bases, with 8 bases left in between. The germline V gene encodes CDR1 KGHSH and CDR2 LQKENI. The CDR3 is CASSPGSHQPQHF. The CDR3 coding sequence is TGTGCCAGCTCACCGGGGAGCCATCAGCCCCAGCATTTT.

The chain carries TRBV2 and TRBJ2-5; 8 positions agree with TRBD1. CDR1 is SNHLY, CDR2 FYNNEI, per germline. Germline trimming cut 6 bases from V and 5 bases from J; bases unmatched to any gene: 17. The CDR3 runs to 17 residues. CDR3 region: CASRPTGGGFYPETQYF. The CDR3 DNA reads TGTGCCAGCAGGCCCACAGGGGGAGGCTTTTATCCGGAGACCCAGTACTTC.

V gene TRBV4-1 combines with J gene TRBJ2-7, with 12 bases lining up with TRBD2. Per germline, CDR1 MGHRA and CDR2 YSYEKL. The V segment lost 2 bases and the J segment 4 bases; nucleotides outside the gene matches: 6. CDR3 length: 16 amino acids. CDR3 nucleotides: TGCGCCAGCAGCCAACCGACTAGCGGGAGTCGATACGAGCAGTACTTC. This sequence encodes CASSQPTSGSRYEQYF.

J is TRBJ2-7 and V is TRBV6-6; 10 positions agree with TRBD2. CDR3 length equals 14 residues. Germline V gene sequence: CDR1 MNHNY, CDR2 SVGAGI (reference sequence). Trimming at V came to 10 bases and at J to 0 bases, leaving 6 bases not matched to a gene. The CDR3 region is CATTLAGGSYEQYF. CDR3 in DNA: TGTGCCACGACCTTAGCGGGGGGCTCCTACGAGCAGTACTTC.

The chain combines TRBV7-9 with TRBJ1-4, with TRBD1 matching 8 bases. Germline CDR1 reads SEHNR; CDR2 reads FQNEAQ (reference sequence). J lost 6 bases, V lost 3 bases, and 9 bases had no gene match. The CDR3 runs 16 residues. The CDR3 DNA is TGTGCCAGCAGCTTTGGGCGGACAGGGCGCGATGAAAAACTGTTTTTT. This sequence encodes CASSFGRTGRDEKLFF.

Remarks on this clone: This CDR3 is also generated by other DNA sequences in the sample. This chain links TRBV27 with TRBJ1-2; D gene ambiguous. The ends were cut back, 2 bases at V and 4 bases at J, with 8 bases in the middle. The CDR3 spans 13 residues. Germline CDR1 is MNHEY and CDR2 is SMNVEV (reference sequence). The CDR3, as DNA: TGTGCCAGCAGTTTAAGGGTGGGCTATGGCTACACCTTC. This encodes CASSLRVGYGYTF.

This CDR3 is CASSPLGLMNTGELFF. CDR3 nucleotide sequence: TGTGCCAGCAGCCCACTTGGACTAATGAACACCGGGGAGCTGTTTTTT. V usage is TRBV7-3 and J usage is TRBJ2-2, with a possible D match to TRBD2 (6 bases). The CDR3 is 16 residues long. Germline V gene sequence: CDR1 SGHTA, CDR2 FQGTGA. Trimming took off 5 bases at V and 1 base at J, with 14 bases between the two ends.

The V and J genes are TRBV4-2 and TRBJ2-2; no firm D call. Germline loops: CDR1 LGHNA, CDR2 YNFKEQ. V shed 3 bases and J shed 4 bases, with 6 bases lying between them. This CDR3 is 13 amino acids long. CDR3 in amino acids: CASSQEATGELFF. DNA of the CDR3: TGTGCCAGCAGCCAGGAAGCCACCGGGGAGCTGTTTTTT.

The table lists this clone with a few counts. V gene TRBV28 combines with J gene TRBJ1-6; a possible D gene is TRBD1 (5 bases). The CDR3 has 13 amino acids. Per germline, CDR1 MDHEN and CDR2 SYDVKM. Trimming left V 3 bases short and J 10 bases short, with 10 bases between. CDR3 protein: CASSLLGESPLHF. Here the CDR3 DNA reads TGTGCCAGCAGTTTGTTAGGGGAGTCACCCCTCCACTTT.

This chain connects TRBV11-2 to TRBJ2-7; TRBD2 is a possible D gene (5 bases). The CDR3 totals 16 residues. In germline, CDR1 is SGHAT, CDR2 FQNNGV. V was pared by 3 bases and J by 3 bases, with 18 bases between. The CDR3 DNA reads as TGTGCCAGCAGCTTTACAAGTAGGGAGAATGACTACGAGCAGTACTTC. Protein sequence: CASSFTSRENDYEQYF.

This chain uses TRBV2 with TRBJ2-1, with a weak D call TRBD1 (5 bases). Per germline, CDR1 SNHLY and CDR2 FYNNEI. This CDR3 is 14 amino acids long. Trimming left V 7 bases short and J 4 bases short, with 14 bases between. CDR3 bases: TGTGCCAGCAAGGGAACAGGACGTTACAATGAGCAGTTCTTC. It codes for CASKGTGRYNEQFF.

The V and J genes are TRBV4-2 and TRBJ1-3; 7 nucleotides line up with TRBD1. V dropped 3 bases and J dropped 1; count of bases not matched to a gene: 0. The CDR3 is 14 amino acids. Looked up from germline, CDR1 is LGHNA and CDR2 is YNFKEQ. This chain's CDR3 is CASSQTGSGNTIYF. In nucleotides, the CDR3 is TGTGCCAGCAGCCAGACAGGGTCTGGAAACACCATATATTTT.

This clone was counted between two and nine times. This chain links TRBV28 with TRBJ2-3; 7 bases are shared with TRBD2. The CDR3 has 15 amino acids. After removal of 10 bases from V and 4 bases from J, the junction contained 14 bases not matched to a gene. The V gene's germline CDR1 is MDHEN and CDR2 SYDVKM. The chain's CDR3 is CAIIRAGMISDTQYF. The CDR3 coding sequence is TGTGCCATCATCCGAGCGGGAATGATCTCAGATACGCAGTATTTT.

The gene calls are TRBV18 and TRBJ1-4, with 7 bases aligning to TRBD1. CDR3 length: 15 amino acids. CDR1 and CDR2 (germline): KGHSH, LQKENI. V shed 2 bases and J 3 bases; nucleotides not matched to a gene: 3. Here the CDR3 reads CASSPETGSNEKLFF. The DNA for the CDR3 is TGTGCCAGCTCACCAGAGACAGGGTCTAATGAAAAACTGTTTTTT.

The chain recombines TRBV27 with TRBJ2-7; D gene uncertain. CDR1 is MNHEY and CDR2 is SMNVEV in the germline V gene (reference sequence). The CDR3 loop spans 15 amino acids. With 0 bases removed from V and 2 bases from J, the gap between germline ends came to 11 bases. CDR3 sequence: CASSLSGGGTYEQYF. DNA for the CDR3: TGTGCCAGCAGTTTATCAGGTGGTGGGACCTACGAGCAGTACTTC.

This clone has a handful of counts. The V and J genes are TRBV4-1 and TRBJ1-6; D is perhaps TRBD1 (6 bases). The CDR3 is made up of 17 amino acids. CDR1 is MGHRA, CDR2 YSYEKL, per germline. The ends were cut back, 4 bases at V and 3 bases at J, with 16 bases in the middle. CDR3 sequence: CASSPSAGADYNSPLHF. DNA for the CDR3: TGCGCCAGCAGCCCCAGCGCGGGGGCGGACTATAATTCACCCCTCCACTTT.

This chain joins TRBV11-2 and TRBJ1-1; tentatively, D is TRBD1 (5 bases). CDR3 length: 13 residues. Trimming took 0 bases from V and 8 from J, leaving 10 bases between them. The V gene's germline CDR1 is SGHAT and CDR2 FQNNGV. DNA of the CDR3: TGTGCCAGCAGCTTAGATCGGTCAGGGGAAGCTTTCTTT. Protein: CASSLDRSGEAFF.

V gene TRBV9 combines with J gene TRBJ1-5; 8 nucleotides agree with TRBD1. The CDR3 totals 14 residues. Per germline, CDR1 SGDLS and CDR2 YYNGEE. V dropped 3 bases and J dropped 7; count of bases not matched to a gene: 6. For the CDR3, the DNA is TGTGCCAGCAGCGCCATGGACAGGGACCAGCCCCAGCATTTT. Protein product: CASSAMDRDQPQHF. Looking up the rest from reference TRBV9 and TRBJ1-5 gives the full variable domain: DSGVTQTPKHLITATGQRVTLRCSPRSGDLSVYWYQQSLDQGLQFLIQYYNGEERAKGNILERFSAQQFPDLHSELNLSSLELGDSALYFCASSAMDRDQPQHFGDGTRLSIL.

The V gene is TRBV10-2, the J gene TRBJ2-5; unclear D gene. The germline V gene has CDR1 WSHSY and CDR2 SAAADI. The V end lost 6 bases, the J end lost 1 base, and 9 bases lay between the germline ends. The CDR3 is 13 amino acids. CDR3 loop: CASRFTIQETQYF. In DNA form, the CDR3 reads TGCGCCAGCAGGTTCACTATCCAAGAGACCCAGTACTTC.

The chain couples TRBV29-1 to TRBJ2-2; TRBD2 agrees at 10 bases. V dropped 2 bases and J dropped 6; count of bases not matched to a gene: 9. The CDR3 is 16 residues long. CDR1 is SQVTM, CDR2 ANQGSEA, per germline. The CDR3 is CSVEWPSGRGPGELFF. CDR3 bases: TGCAGCGTTGAATGGCCTAGCGGGAGAGGTCCCGGGGAGCTGTTTTTT.

The gene calls are TRBV7-2 and TRBJ2-7, with 11 positions matching TRBD1. This CDR3 region has 14 residues. J gave up 5 bases and V 5 bases, and 5 bases lay outside the gene matches. CDR1 and CDR2 (germline): SGHTA, FQGNSA. The CDR3 bases are TGTGCCAGCAGCACCCGGACAGGGGGCAACGAGCAGTACTTC. Translated: CASSTRTGGNEQYF.

The CDR3: CASSKPGFREQYF. The CDR3 coding sequence is TGTGCCAGCTCCAAGCCCGGGTTCCGCGAGCAGTACTTC. The chain carries TRBV14 and TRBJ2-7; D uncertain. CDR1 is SGHDN and CDR2 is FVKESK in the germline V gene. CDR3 length: 13 amino acids. V lost 8 bases to trimming and J lost 6 bases, with 17 bases between them. Variable domain in full (rest from reference TRBV14 and TRBJ2-7): EAGVTQFPSHSVIEKGQTVTLRCDPISGHDNLYWYRRVMGKEIKFLLHFVKESKQDESGMPNNRFLAERTGGTYSTLKVQPAELEDSGVYFCASSKPGFREQYFGPGTRLTVT.

The V call is TRBV10-3, the J call TRBJ2-1; D remains unclear. V shed 5 bases and J shed 5 bases, with 16 bases lying between them. This CDR3 has 15 amino acids. Germline CDR1 and CDR2: ENHRY and SYGVKD. The CDR3 bases are TGTGCCATCAGTTTCGACCTCCCCTCAAACAATGAGCAGTTCTTC. This gives the protein CAISFDLPSNNEQFF.

The rearrangement links TRBV4-1 to TRBJ2-7; TRBD1 agrees at 11 bases. The CDR3 covers 14 residues. V was pared by 4 bases and J by 7 bases, with 6 bases of the junction left unmatched. The germline CDR1 and CDR2 sequences are MGHRA and YSYEKL. CDR3 residues: CASSLGQGALEQYF. The CDR3 DNA reads TGCGCCAGCAGCCTCGGACAGGGGGCGCTTGAGCAGTACTTC.

The rearrangement joins TRBV10-3 to TRBJ1-1, with D perhaps TRBD1 (6 bases). Germline V gene sequence: CDR1 ENHRY, CDR2 SYGVKD. This CDR3 region has 16 residues. V was pared by 6 bases and J by 4 bases, with 21 bases between. The CDR3 nucleotides are TGTGCCATCAGGCAGGGGAGCGGGGCGTCTGCCACTGAAGCTTTCTTT. Protein sequence: CAIRQGSGASATEAFF.

This clone came up a few times. The chain combines TRBV4-1 with TRBJ2-1; maybe TRBD1 (6 bases). The CDR3 has 13 amino acids. Germline CDR1 and CDR2: MGHRA and YSYEKL. With 1 base removed from V and 9 bases from J, the gap between germline ends came to 10 bases. This CDR3 is CASSQGHRAEQFF. The DNA for the CDR3 is TGCGCCAGCAGCCAAGGACACAGGGCTGAGCAGTTCTTC.